Below, one T cell receptor (beta chain) is given with its context. Its cognate antigen is unknown. At the DNA level, this CDR3 is encoded by other sequences in the same sample as well. Sequenced material consisted of expressed TCRB transcripts (all of the isolated RNA was reverse transcribed). The protocol was immunoSEQ multiplex PCR, while the TCRdb copy is restricted to in-frame clones and leaves out a portion. The sample lists 300,000 to 350,000 clones, around 9.3% occurring once. The data were obtained in a study of beta chain features in type 1 diabetes. Findings of the study overall: TCRB CDR3s were moderately but significantly shorter in Type 1 diabetes patients in all four CD4+ subsets.

The CDR3 spans 15 residues. Germline V gene sequence: CDR1 SEHNR, CDR2 FQNEAQ (reference sequence). V lost 3 bases, J lost 0 bases, and 9 bases lay in between. There was one heparinised blood draw per donor, averaging roughly 100 mL. This receptor was identified in a man aged 25 to 45 with type 1 diabetes. Sequenced: central memory CD4+ T cells from blood. This rearrangement joins TRBV7-9 to TRBJ1-3; D is unresolved. The CDR3 region is CASSLGPSSGNTIYF. The CDR3 nucleotides read TGTGCCAGCAGCTTGGGCCCGAGCTCTGGAAACACCATATATTTT. Supplemented by reference TRBV7-9 and TRBJ1-3, the full variable domain reads DTGVSQNPRHKITKRGQNVTFRCDPISEHNRLYWYRQTLGQGPEFLTYFQNEAQLEKSRLLSDRFSAERPKGSFSTLEIQRTEQGDSAMYLCASSLGPSSGNTIYFGEGSWLTVV.